This T cell receptor (beta chain) comes out of a study of CD8+ T cells in alopecia areata. cDNA prepared by RNA extraction and subsequent reverse transcription served as the template for sequencing. TCRdb's copy holds only in-frame clones and misses some; the assay was immunoSEQ multiplex PCR. The repertoire holds approximately 12,000 clones, with 50% to 70% as singletons. Alopecia areata patients had lesional scalp punch biopsies and peripheral blood taken from them. The receptor was derived from a human donor with alopecia areata. The sample taken for sequencing was skin.

The CDR3 DNA follows: TGTGCCAGCAGCTTAGTGGTGGGGTCACTTAATGAAAAACTGTTTTTT. Its protein is CASSLVVGSLNEKLFF. The chain joins TRBV7-8 to TRBJ1-4, with D hard to call. V lost 1 base, J lost 4 bases, and 13 bases lay in between. Per germline, CDR1 SGHVS and CDR2 FQNEAQ. This CDR3 has 16 amino acids. Based on the CDR3 plus reference TRBV7-8 and TRBJ1-4, the full variable domain is GAGVSQSPRYKVAKRGQDVALRCDPISGHVSLFWYQQALGQGPEFLTYFQNEAQLDKSGLPSDRFFAERPEGSVSTLKIQRTQQEDSAVYLCASSLVVGSLNEKLFFGSGTQLSVL.